Presented here are 31 T cell receptor beta chains from one specimen sequenced in a study of T cell responses to AZD1222 COVID-19 vaccine. The repertoire was sequenced with immunoSEQ multiplex PCR; TCRdb's copy has only in-frame clones and lacks some. This sample yields 45,000 to 55,000 clones, of which about 86% are seen a single time; roughly 10% belongs to the top ten. The material sequenced was peripheral blood, taken on day 0 of AZD1222 vaccination. Receptors originate from an adult in good health.

The V call is TRBV7-2, the J call TRBJ1-1, with TRBD1 identical over 7 bases. Germline trimming cut 5 bases from V and 1 base from J; bases unmatched to any gene: 7. Per germline, CDR1 SGHTA and CDR2 FQGNSA. This CDR3 is 15 amino acids long. The CDR3: CASSVRQGPNTEAFF. CDR3 bases: TGTGCCAGCAGCGTAAGACAGGGACCGAACACTGAAGCTTTCTTT. Full variable domain (outside the CDR3, taken from reference TRBV7-2 and TRBJ1-1): GAGVSQSPSNKVTEKGKDVELRCDPISGHTALYWYRQSLGQGLEFLIYFQGNSAPDKSGLPSDRFSAERTGGSVSTLTIQRTQQEDSAVYLCASSVRQGPNTEAFFGQGTRLTVV.

The table lists this clone with a few counts. The gene calls are TRBV3-1 (or the pseudogene TRBV3-2) and TRBJ1-5; 7 bases line up with TRBD1. Unmatched junction bases numbered 6, after V lost 1 base and J lost 0 bases. The germline gives CDR1 LGHDT, CDR2 YNNKEL (reference sequence). The CDR3 runs 17 residues. This CDR3 reads CASSQGTGAYSNQPQHF. For the CDR3, the DNA is TGTGCCAGCAGCCAAGGGACAGGCGCGTATAGCAATCAGCCCCAGCATTTT.

The rearrangement links TRBV9 to TRBJ1-2; D not resolved. V shed 4 bases and J shed 4 bases, with 14 bases lying between them. The CDR3 spans 14 residues. The germline gives CDR1 SGDLS, CDR2 YYNGEE. As DNA, the CDR3 is TGTGCCAGCAGCTTAGACGGGCCTCTCTATGGCTACACCTTC. It specifies CASSLDGPLYGYTF.

The gene calls are TRBV25-1 and TRBJ1-4; TRBD1 matches at 8 bases. This CDR3 has 13 residues. Germline-derived CDR1 and CDR2 are MGHDK and SYGVNS. Germline trimming cut 5 bases from V and 5 bases from J; bases unmatched to any gene: 1. The DNA for the CDR3 is TGTGCCAGCAGTTGGGACAGGAATGAAAAACTGTTTTTT. Its protein is CASSWDRNEKLFF.

V is TRBV5-1 and J is TRBJ2-7; 7 bases match TRBD1. Germline V gives CDR1 SGHRS, CDR2 YFSETQ. CDR3 size: 13 residues. Unmatched junction bases numbered 6, after V lost 4 bases and J lost 5 bases. CDR3 in DNA: TGCGCCAGCAGCACGACAGGGATCCACGAGCAGTACTTC. It specifies CASSTTGIHEQYF.

This clone has only one observation. The chain has TRBV7-9 and TRBJ2-7, with 8 bases that match TRBD2. V trimming: 5 bases; J trimming: 6 bases; junction bases outside the gene matches: 9. The CDR3 is 14 amino acids. Germline CDR1 SEHNR, CDR2 FQNEAQ (reference sequence). The CDR3 reads CASSRPGLVSEQYF. The CDR3 DNA follows: TGTGCCAGCAGCCGTCCGGGACTAGTCTCCGAGCAGTACTTC.

The chain couples TRBV5-1 to TRBJ2-7; D gene uncertain. The CDR3 totals 15 residues. Germline V gives CDR1 SGHRS, CDR2 YFSETQ. The ends were cut back, 1 base at V and 0 bases at J, with 11 bases in the middle. CDR3 nucleotide sequence: TGCGCCAGCAGCTTGTACCCGCAGGACTCCTACGAGCAGTACTTC. Its translation is CASSLYPQDSYEQYF.

This clone was detected only a few times. The gene calls are TRBV28 and TRBJ2-1; 8 bases line up with TRBD2. The V segment lost 2 bases and the J segment 12 bases; nucleotides outside the gene matches: 6. This CDR3 spans 13 amino acids. CDR1 and CDR2 from the germline V gene are MDHEN and SYDVKM. CDR3 sequence (DNA): TGTGCCAGCAGTTTAGGGGGTAGCGGGGCGCAGTTCTTC. This gives the protein CASSLGGSGAQFF. The full variable domain, in which reference TRBV28 and TRBJ2-1 provide the parts outside the CDR3, is DVKVTQSSRYLVKRTGEKVFLECVQDMDHENMFWYRQDPGLGLRLIYFSYDVKMKEKGDIPEGYSVSREKKERFSLILESASTNQTSMYLCASSLGGSGAQFFGPGTRLTVL.

Worth noting for this clone: Germline and junction disagree at one end, which may indicate a read error. The chain has TRBV19 and TRBJ2-2; TRBD1 is a possible D gene (6 bases). From germline, CDR1 is LNHDA and CDR2 SQIVND (reference sequence). This CDR3 has 16 residues. For the CDR3, the DNA is TGTGCCAGCAGTATTTGGGGGCAGCCGAACACCGGGGAGCTGTTTTTT. This gives the protein CASSIWGQPNTGELFF. Looking up the rest from reference TRBV19 and TRBJ2-2 gives the full variable domain: DGGITQSPKYLFRKEGQNVTLSCEQNLNHDAMYWYRQDPGQGLRLIYYSQIVNDFQKGDIAEGYSVSREKKESFPLTVTSAQKNPTAFYLCASSIWGQPNTGELFFGEGSRLTVL.

The chain recombines TRBV30 with TRBJ1-5; D ambiguous. Trimming removed 4 bases at V and 4 bases at J, with 11 bases between. The CDR3 totals 13 residues. Germline V gene data show CDR1 as GTSNPN and CDR2 as SVGIG (reference sequence). The CDR3 sequence: CAWTAGGNQPQHF. The CDR3 DNA follows: TGTGCCTGGACGGCGGGAGGGAATCAGCCCCAGCATTTT.

CDR3 DNA sequence: TGTGCCAGCAGCCAACAGGGGGCGCTCCGAGGGGGCTACACCTTC. Amino acids: CASSQQGALRGGYTF. V is TRBV7-2 and J is TRBJ1-2, with 9 bases that match TRBD1. Germline V gene data show CDR1 as SGHTA and CDR2 as FQGNSA. There are 15 residues in the CDR3. V lost 5 bases, J lost 8 bases, and 12 bases stayed unmatched.

This rearrangement joins TRBV7-9 to TRBJ1-1, with D possibly TRBD1 on 5 matching bases. V dropped 3 bases and J dropped 5 bases, with 25 bases sitting between them. Germline-derived CDR1 and CDR2 are SEHNR and FQNEAQ (reference sequence). CDR3 length: 18 amino acids. CDR3 DNA: TGTGCCAGCAGCTTTCGCCGAGGGGCCCCGCTTGCTTGGACTGAAGCTTTCTTT. Its translation: CASSFRRGAPLAWTEAFF.

The rearrangement joins TRBV3-1 (or the pseudogene TRBV3-2) to TRBJ2-7; TRBD2 agrees at 11 bases. Germline-derived CDR1 and CDR2 are LGHDT and YNNKEL (reference sequence). The CDR3 contains 15 residues. V shed 4 bases, J shed 3 bases, and the junction held 5 bases outside the gene matches. Here the CDR3 reads CASSPGGTSGYEQYF. CDR3 nucleotides: TGTGCCAGCAGCCCCGGGGGGACTAGCGGCTACGAGCAGTACTTC.

The chain combines TRBV11-2 with TRBJ2-5, with a possible D match to TRBD1 (5 bases). Between the trimmed V and J ends, which lost 5 bases and 6 bases, there was a span of 16 bases. The CDR3 is 14 amino acids. Germline CDR1 reads SGHAT; CDR2 reads FQNNGV. The CDR3 region has the DNA TGTGCCAGCAGCAGCGCAGGGTCCTGGCAGACCCAGTACTTC. This codes for CASSSAGSWQTQYF.

The chain recombines TRBV5-6 with TRBJ2-3; 8 nucleotides match TRBD2. Germline V gene sequence: CDR1 SGHDT, CDR2 YYEEEE. V lost 10 bases and J lost 2; bases outside the gene matches: 15. This CDR3 spans 16 amino acids. CDR3 loop: CAGHKAGGPSTDTQYF. The DNA of the CDR3 is TGTGCCGGCCATAAGGCGGGAGGTCCCTCCACAGATACGCAGTATTTT.

This clone was counted a single time. The V gene is TRBV7-8, the J gene TRBJ2-3, with no clear D. In germline, CDR1 is SGHVS, CDR2 FQNEAQ. Trimming removed 0 bases at V and 0 bases at J, with 13 bases between. This CDR3 is 17 amino acids long. The CDR3 region has the DNA TGTGCCAGCAGCTTAGCTGGCGGCACTACTAGCACAGATACGCAGTATTTT. This codes for CASSLAGGTTSTDTQYF.

The J gene is TRBJ1-5, the V gene TRBV28; D not certain. The V end lost 7 bases, the J end lost 0 bases, and 10 bases lay between the germline ends. The germline CDR1 and CDR2 sequences are MDHEN and SYDVKM. This CDR3 is built from 14 residues. This CDR3 reads CASTYPGSNQPQHF. The DNA for the CDR3 is TGTGCCAGCACTTACCCAGGTAGCAATCAGCCCCAGCATTTT.

CDR3 sequence (DNA): TGTGCCAGCTCACTGGGGGGATCAGAGACCCAGTACTTC. Protein: CASSLGGSETQYF. The rearrangement joins TRBV18 to TRBJ2-5; weak D call: TRBD2 (6 bases). CDR3 length: 13 residues. Germline V gene data show CDR1 as KGHSH and CDR2 as LQKENI. V shed 4 bases and J shed 4 bases, with 10 bases lying between them.

The chain combines TRBV5-1 with TRBJ1-1, with D perhaps TRBD1 (6 bases). Per the germline V gene, CDR1 is SGHRS and CDR2 is YFSETQ. This CDR3 spans 15 amino acids. Trimming stripped 4 bases from V and 5 bases from J, with 18 bases between. The CDR3 nucleotides are TGCGCCAGCAGCCCGTTAGACAGGCGCTCTACTGAAGCTTTCTTT. This sequence encodes CASSPLDRRSTEAFF.

The chain combines TRBV9 with TRBJ1-4; the D is unclear. This CDR3 contains 21 residues. V was pared by 8 bases and J by 0 bases, with 32 bases between. The germline V gene encodes CDR1 SGDLS and CDR2 YYNGEE. The DNA of the CDR3 is TGTGCCAGAAATACCCCCTTGAGGACGATCTTGACGAATGCAACTAATGAAAAACTGTTTTTT. It translates to CARNTPLRTILTNATNEKLFF. Based on the CDR3 plus reference TRBV9 and TRBJ1-4, the full variable domain is DSGVTQTPKHLITATGQRVTLRCSPRSGDLSVYWYQQSLDQGLQFLIQYYNGEERAKGNILERFSAQQFPDLHSELNLSSLELGDSALYFCARNTPLRTILTNATNEKLFFGSGTQLSVL.

J is TRBJ1-1 and V is TRBV3-1 (or the pseudogene TRBV3-2); TRBD1 matches at 7 bases. From germline, CDR1 is LGHDT and CDR2 YNNKEL (reference sequence). Losses at the gene ends were 5 bases for V and 1 base for J; bases not matched to a gene: 4. CDR3 size: 14 residues. Here the CDR3 reads CASSARDRNTEAFF. The CDR3 DNA is TGTGCCAGCAGCGCTCGGGACAGGAACACTGAAGCTTTCTTT.

The chain combines TRBV5-4 with TRBJ1-2; D remains ambiguous. V was pared by 4 bases and J by 6 bases, with 25 bases between. Germline V gene lookup returns CDR1 SGHNT and CDR2 YYREEE (reference sequence). The CDR3 contains 17 residues. The CDR3 DNA is TGTGCCAGCAGCCCGGAAGGAGTCAGAGCCACCGCTCATGGCTACACCTTC. Translating gives CASSPEGVRATAHGYTF.

This clone was detected only once. The gene calls are TRBV6-5 and TRBJ2-5; TRBD2 matches 7 bases. Looked up from germline, CDR1 is MNHEY and CDR2 is SVGAGI. The CDR3 consists of 16 residues. V dropped 2 bases and J dropped 5; count of bases not matched to a gene: 11. The CDR3 DNA is TGTGCCAGCAGTTACGCGGGGGAGCAGAACCGGGAGACCCAGTACTTC. Its protein product is CASSYAGEQNRETQYF.

This chain links TRBV7-7 with TRBJ2-7; D gene ambiguous. Trimming removed 3 bases from V and 0 bases from J, with 9 bases in between. Germline V gene sequence: CDR1 SSHAT, CDR2 FNYEAQ (reference sequence). This CDR3 has 14 residues. The DNA for the CDR3 is TGTGCCAGCAGCTTGAACAAAGACTCCTACGAGCAGTACTTC. Translating it yields CASSLNKDSYEQYF.

This clone was found a few times. V gene TRBV27 combines with J gene TRBJ2-1, with TRBD2 matching over 10 bases. Germline V lookup: CDR1 MNHEY, CDR2 SMNVEV (reference sequence). CDR3 length: 14 amino acids. The J segment lost 10 bases and the V segment lost 2 bases, leaving 5 bases of the junction unmatched. The CDR3 spells CASSLKTSGSEQFF. CDR3 bases: TGTGCCAGCAGTTTAAAGACTAGCGGGTCAGAGCAGTTCTTC.

The rearrangement uses TRBV3-1 (or the pseudogene TRBV3-2) and TRBJ1-4; D is possibly TRBD1 (6 bases). The V end was cut by 4 bases, the J end by 7 bases, with 19 bases between. The CDR3 length is 16 residues. The germline V gene encodes CDR1 LGHDT and CDR2 YNNKEL (reference sequence). The CDR3: CASSLGGQGTAEKLFF. The CDR3 region has the DNA TGTGCCAGCAGCCTTGGGGGGCAGGGGACGGCTGAAAAACTGTTTTTT.

The CDR3 DNA is TGTGCCAGCAGCCTAATCAGGGGGTCTTATGAGCAGTTCTTC. It encodes CASSLIRGSYEQFF. The chain employs TRBV14 and TRBJ2-1; 7 nucleotides agree with TRBD1. This CDR3 spans 14 amino acids. From germline, CDR1 is SGHDN and CDR2 FVKESK. V lost 4 bases to trimming and J lost 8 bases; unmatched junction nucleotides: 8.

This clone was counted only a few times. The chain combines TRBV7-2 with TRBJ2-1; TRBD2 is a possible D gene (6 bases). The CDR3 totals 16 residues. CDR1 is SGHTA, CDR2 FQGNSA, per germline. V gave up 0 bases and J gave up 7 bases, with 16 bases separating them. Here the CDR3 reads CASSLAQAGRVNEQFF. CDR3 DNA sequence: TGTGCCAGCAGCTTAGCGCAGGCGGGAAGGGTAAATGAGCAGTTCTTC.

The gene calls are TRBV4-1 and TRBJ1-3; maybe TRBD1 (6 bases). The V gene's germline CDR1 is MGHRA and CDR2 YSYEKL. This CDR3 is 17 amino acids long. Trimming stripped 4 bases from V and 2 bases from J, with 18 bases between. Here the CDR3 DNA reads TGCGCCAGCAGCCGGGAAGGGGGGAAGGATGCTGGAAACACCATATATTTT. This translates into CASSREGGKDAGNTIYF.

CDR3 coding DNA: TGTGCCAGCAGTTCCCCCCCCGGCAGGGGGCGTCTGGATGAGCAGTTCTTC. It translates to CASSSPPGRGRLDEQFF. The chain is built from TRBV19 and TRBJ2-1; 8 bases line up with TRBD1. The CDR3 loop spans 17 amino acids. CDR1 and CDR2 from the germline V gene are LNHDA and SQIVND (reference sequence). J was trimmed by 8 bases and V by 9 bases; bases with no gene match: 21. The entire variable domain, with the rest obtained from reference TRBV19 and TRBJ2-1, is as follows: DGGITQSPKYLFRKEGQNVTLSCEQNLNHDAMYWYRQDPGQGLRLIYYSQIVNDFQKGDIAEGYSVSREKKESFPLTVTSAQKNPTAFYLCASSSPPGRGRLDEQFFGPGTRLTVL.

This clone was observed a few times. The chain has TRBV3-1 (or the pseudogene TRBV3-2) and TRBJ1-2; D is uncertain. V lost 0 bases to trimming and J lost 3 bases, with 23 bases between them. Germline CDR1 and CDR2: LGHDT and YNNKEL (reference sequence). The CDR3 runs to 19 residues. The CDR3 is CASSQDRPSKVVTHYGYTF. DNA for the CDR3: TGTGCCAGCAGCCAAGATAGGCCCTCGAAAGTTGTGACCCACTATGGCTACACCTTC.